A selection of T cell receptor beta chains follows, all from one sample in a study of shared clonotypes between healthy human individuals. The repertoire was sequenced with immunoSEQ multiplex PCR; TCRdb's copy has only in-frame clones and lacks some. The table records 400,000 to 500,000 clones, around 79% of them present only once. The sequenced sample was PBMCs. The source of these receptors is a woman aged 35 to 49 in good health. Some clones in this sample may be carry-over from other donors' samples. The conserved cysteine and the conserved F or W are not part of the CDR3 here. Size values are once, few and many counts, or a class for expanded clones, and some rows have none.

V: TRBV18; J: NA; size: NA; CDR3: ASSPGHEQY
V: TRBV27; J: TRBJ1-5; size: few; CDR3: ASSTTRGQPQH
V: TRBV7-3; J: TRBJ1-2; size: NA; CDR3: ASSLEPGSPYGYT
V: TRBV7-9; J: TRBJ1-1; size: NA; CDR3: ASSFRTAWDTEAF
V: TRBV28; J: TRBJ1-1; size: NA; CDR3: ASSPRQGARGTEAF
V: TRBV4-3; J: TRBJ1-4; size: NA; CDR3: ASSPSGTGRIVGEKLF
V: TRBV15; J: TRBJ2-1; size: NA; CDR3: ATRWGASYNEQF
V: TRBV4-1; J: TRBJ2-7; size: NA; CDR3: ASSQEGDYPYEQY
V: TRBV28; J: TRBJ1-4; size: NA; CDR3: ASRGGTATNEKLF
V: TRBV2; J: TRBJ2-5; size: NA; CDR3: ASSLRVGHRTRRETQY
V: TRBV5-1; J: TRBJ2-2; size: NA; CDR3: ASSSPGPGNTGELF
V: TRBV4-1; J: TRBJ1-3; size: NA; CDR3: ASSQYGVSGNTIY
V: TRBV18; J: TRBJ2-7; size: NA; CDR3: ASRGQGTYEQY
V: TRBV5-4; J: TRBJ2-7; size: NA; CDR3: ASSLAYGASYEQY
V: TRBV7-9; J: TRBJ2-2; size: NA; CDR3: ASSLEGSTGELF
V: TRBV18; J: TRBJ2-7; size: few; CDR3: ASSPPSQSYEQY
V: TRBV10-3; J: TRBJ2-1; size: NA; CDR3: AITPTGGYEQF
V: TRBV11-3; J: TRBJ2-1; size: NA; CDR3: ASSAYGRAGSYNEQF
V: TRBV7-9; J: TRBJ2-5; size: NA; CDR3: ASSLGRAHGETQY
V: TRBV4-1; J: TRBJ2-7; size: once; CDR3: ASSPQDRGGFYEQY
V: TRBV5-1; J: TRBJ2-7; size: NA; CDR3: ASSLGEQFNEQY
V: TRBV4-1; J: TRBJ2-2; size: NA; CDR3: ASSQFGQNTGELF
V: TRBV30; J: TRBJ2-7; size: NA; CDR3: AWSIASRGGEQY
V: TRBV5-1; J: TRBJ1-5; size: few; CDR3: ASSFRVSNQPQH
V: TRBV9; J: TRBJ2-1; size: NA; CDR3: ASSVGWSIVDNEQF
V: TRBV4-3; J: TRBJ1-5; size: NA; CDR3: ARKTLRGGDEPGNQPQH
V: TRBV6-6; J: TRBJ2-1; size: few; CDR3: ASSPVSHEQF
V: TRBV9; J: TRBJ2-6; size: NA; CDR3: ASSEQGGGSGANVLT
V: TRBV9; J: TRBJ1-2; size: many; CDR3: ASSLTGTGIYGYT
V: TRBV6-1; J: TRBJ1-1; size: NA; CDR3: ASSDGGRAGTEAF
V: TRBV15; J: TRBJ2-1; size: NA; CDR3: ATSTQVLGQGRNNEQF
V: TRBV28; J: TRBJ1-3; size: few; CDR3: ASSLRRRGSGTQGAGNTIY
V: TRBV19; J: TRBJ1-5; size: NA; CDR3: ASSIGQPNQPQH
V: TRBV6-4; J: TRBJ2-2; size: medium-sized; CDR3: ASSERDAGELF
V: TRBV7-7; J: TRBJ2-1; size: NA; CDR3: ASSLDWREANEQF
V: TRBV18; J: TRBJ2-7; size: few; CDR3: ASSPTYGAEQY
V: TRBV27; J: TRBJ1-4; size: NA; CDR3: ASSSLTGYRIRTTNEKLF
V: TRBV7-2; J: TRBJ2-1; size: NA; CDR3: ASHVGLAGGTWNEQF
V: TRBV7-8; J: TRBJ1-4; size: NA; CDR3: ASSGRQGGGEKLF
V: TRBV11-2; J: TRBJ1-3; size: once; CDR3: ASSLGSSGNTIY